This note documents a single T cell receptor (beta chain) sequence. Its cognate antigen is unknown. Per germline, CDR1 LNHDA and CDR2 SQIVND (reference sequence). V was pared by 1 base and J by 9 bases, with 13 bases between. The CDR3 extends over 15 amino acids. TCRdb reanalysed the reads using MiXCR and keeps one entry per CDR3 protein. The data hold 400,000 to 600,000 distinct CDR3 sequences, with approximately 46% observed a single time. This sample was included in a study of T cell repertoires in cytomegalovirus infection. On the study more broadly: The authors used CMV epitopes that were HLA-C-restricted (recently identified) and HLA-B-restricted (well studied). Signatures in public TCR beta sequences pointed to both CMV infection and matching HLA type.

Study-level results: Ex vivo responses were dominated by HLA-C-restricted CMV-specific TCR beta clonotypes.

This specimen was cultured PBMCs, taken from culture after CMV antigen stimulation. The rearrangement joins TRBV19 to TRBJ1-6; D is unclear. This receptor was obtained from a human donor in good health (CMV status not recorded). Some clones in this sample may be carry-over from other donors' samples. The CDR3 here is CASSIGVLGISPLHF. The CDR3, as DNA: TGTGCCAGTAGTATAGGGGTGTTGGGTATTTCACCCCTCCACTTT.